The 8 T cell receptor beta chains presented below share a single source sample, sequenced in a study of cytomegalovirus exposure and HLA in healthy donors. With 60 Vbeta and 13 Jbeta primers, the PCR was carried out. The method was immunoSEQ multiplex PCR; TCRdb's version includes in-frame clones alone and lacks a portion of them. In the table there are around 140,000 clones, around 78% of which are singletons. Sequencing was performed on PBMCs. These receptor sequences come from a female donor in good health and CMV-seropositive.

This chain joins TRBV30 and TRBJ2-7; a weak D match, TRBD2 (5 bases). Trimming took 0 bases from V and 6 from J, leaving 9 bases between them. This CDR3 comprises 12 residues. Germline lookup yields CDR1 GTSNPN and CDR2 SVGIG (reference sequence). CDR3 in amino acids: CAWSVSDSEQYF. The CDR3 DNA reads TGTGCCTGGAGTGTATCGGACTCCGAGCAGTACTTC. The whole variable domain, remainder taken from reference TRBV30 and TRBJ2-7, is SQTIHQWPATLVQPVGSPLSLECTVEGTSNPNLYWYRQAAGRGLQLLFYSVGIGQISSEVPQNLSASRPQDRQFILSSKKLLLSDSGFYLCAWSVSDSEQYFGPGTRLTVT.

The rearrangement joins TRBV30 to TRBJ2-3, with D unclear. Germline V CDR1 and CDR2: GTSNPN, SVGIG (reference sequence). CDR3 length equals 11 residues. Trimming removed 3 bases from V and 6 bases from J, with 7 bases in between. In DNA, the CDR3 is TGTGCCTGGAGCTCGTCGGATACGCAGTATTTT. Translation gives CAWSSSDTQYF.

The CDR3 DNA follows: TGTGCCAGCAGCTTGGCGCAGGGTGACGAGCAGTACTTC. It codes for CASSLAQGDEQYF. The rearrangement links TRBV5-7 to TRBJ2-7, with D possibly matching TRBD1 (5 bases). TRBV5-7 is reported as an ORF; its role is uncertain. The V and J ends lost 0 bases and 5 bases respectively, with 9 bases between them. The CDR3 totals 13 residues.

J is TRBJ1-2 and V is TRBV7-9; TRBD1 might be the D (6 bases). V was cut by 0 bases and J by 3 bases, with 14 bases left in between. The CDR3 is 16 amino acids. Germline V gene lookup returns CDR1 SEHNR and CDR2 FQNEAQ (reference sequence). The CDR3: CASSLATGQADYGYTF. CDR3 in DNA: TGTGCCAGCAGCTTAGCCACGGGACAAGCCGACTATGGCTACACCTTC.

The chain is built from TRBV5-6 and TRBJ2-5; 7 nucleotides align to TRBD2. Germline-derived CDR1 and CDR2 are SGHDT and YYEEEE. V was clipped by 0 bases and J by 3 bases; unmatched bases: 2. The CDR3 spans 14 residues. The CDR3 protein is CASSLVRGEETQYF. The CDR3 DNA reads as TGTGCCAGCAGCTTGGTTCGGGGGGAAGAGACCCAGTACTTC.

The chain's CDR3 is CASKGGQGAGNEKLFF. CDR3 nucleotide sequence: TGCGCCAGCAAAGGGGGGCAGGGGGCAGGAAATGAAAAACTGTTTTTT. The chain has TRBV4-1 and TRBJ1-4; 8 bases are shared with TRBD1. V lost 7 bases, J lost 5 bases, and 12 bases stayed unmatched. Per germline, CDR1 MGHRA and CDR2 YSYEKL. The CDR3 extends over 16 amino acids.

This clone was picked up a small number of times. The chain carries TRBV6-5 and TRBJ2-1, with unresolved D. Germline V CDR1 and CDR2: MNHEY, SVGAGI. CDR3 length: 15 amino acids. V was clipped by 2 bases and J by 15 bases, with 23 bases between them. The CDR3 spells CASSYESWSARDVFF. The CDR3 nucleotides are TGTGCCAGCAGTTACGAATCTTGGAGCGCGCGCGATGTGTTCTTC.

The V and J genes are TRBV7-9 and TRBJ2-3, with D hard to call. The CDR3 length is 14 residues. The V end was cut by 2 bases, the J end by 0 bases, with 6 bases between. Germline V gene data show CDR1 as SEHNR and CDR2 as FQNEAQ (reference sequence). The CDR3: CASSLPISTDTQYF. CDR3 in DNA: TGTGCCAGCAGCTTACCCATCAGCACAGATACGCAGTATTTT.